This TCR beta chain was identified during a study of T cells in localized non-small cell lung cancer. General study findings and limits: Greater T cell density in blood accompanied longer overall survival.

CDR3 size: 15 residues. Only a few counts were recorded for this clone. Its target is unknown. Some clones are missing from TCRdb's copy, which holds only in-frame ones; the method was immunoSEQ multiplex PCR. The data show approximately 1,500 clones, with roughly a third seen just once and around 12% held by the top ten. V is TRBV12-2 and J is TRBJ1-5; TRBD1, the table's D call, was not compared with the DNA. TRBV12-2 corresponds to a pseudogene. The TCR comes from a male donor at least 60 years old with stage III squamous cell lung carcinoma. The sequenced sample was lung tumor tissue, obtained before any cancer treatment. The DNA for the CDR3 is TGTGCAAGTCGCTCGGTTCAGGATAGCAATCAGCCCCAGCATTTT. This encodes CASRSVQDSNQPQHF.